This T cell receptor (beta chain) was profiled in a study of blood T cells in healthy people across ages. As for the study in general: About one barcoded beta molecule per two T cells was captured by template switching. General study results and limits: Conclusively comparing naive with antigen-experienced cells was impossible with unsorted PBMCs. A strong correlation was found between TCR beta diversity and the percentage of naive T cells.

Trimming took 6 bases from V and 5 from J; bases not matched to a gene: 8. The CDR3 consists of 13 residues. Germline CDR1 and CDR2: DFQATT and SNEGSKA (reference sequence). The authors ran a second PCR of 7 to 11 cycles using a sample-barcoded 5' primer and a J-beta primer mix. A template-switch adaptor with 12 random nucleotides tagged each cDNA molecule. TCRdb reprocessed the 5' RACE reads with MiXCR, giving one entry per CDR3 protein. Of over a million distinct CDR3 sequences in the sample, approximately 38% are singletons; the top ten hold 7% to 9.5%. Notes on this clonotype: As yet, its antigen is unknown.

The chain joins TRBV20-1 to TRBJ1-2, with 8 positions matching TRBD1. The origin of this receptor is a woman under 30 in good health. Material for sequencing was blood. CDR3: CSATDREGYGYTF. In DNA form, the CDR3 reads TGCAGTGCGACGGACAGGGAGGGGTATGGCTACACCTTC.